What follows are 5 T cell receptor beta chains derived from one specimen sequenced in a study of blood T cell repertoires in COVID-19. Assay: immunoSEQ multiplex PCR; the TCRdb copy retains only in-frame clones and omits some. The table includes 200,000 to 250,000 clones, roughly 75% detected once. Sequencing was carried out using peripheral blood. These TCRs come from a woman aged 70-85 years with acute or convalescent COVID-19.

The chain recombines TRBV10-3 with TRBJ1-2; 7 nucleotides agree with TRBD1. The germline V gene encodes CDR1 ENHRY and CDR2 SYGVKD. V shed 4 bases and J 5 bases; nucleotides not matched to a gene: 13. The CDR3 is 16 residues long. The CDR3 loop reads CAISAGLDRAGYGYTF. CDR3 in DNA: TGTGCCATCAGTGCGGGGCTCGACAGGGCGGGATATGGCTACACCTTC.

This sequence joins TRBV7-9 and TRBJ2-7, with 9 bases aligning to TRBD1. This CDR3 comprises 15 residues. Unmatched junction bases numbered 10, after V lost 5 bases and J lost 5 bases. CDR1 and CDR2 from the germline V gene are SEHNR and FQNEAQ (reference sequence). The CDR3 reads CASSPRTGAPDEQYF. CDR3 nucleotide sequence: TGTGCCAGCAGCCCAAGGACAGGGGCCCCTGACGAGCAGTACTTC.

The genes are TRBV5-5 and TRBJ1-2; D remains unclear. This CDR3 region has 15 residues. V was clipped by 4 bases and J by 0 bases, with 13 bases between them. Germline loops: CDR1 SGHKS, CDR2 YYEKEE (reference sequence). Written as DNA, the CDR3 is TGTGCCAGCAGCCCGATGACATCCGCTAACTATGGCTACACCTTC. It encodes CASSPMTSANYGYTF.

V gene TRBV2 combines with J gene TRBJ2-5; 11 bases match TRBD2. V gave up 6 bases and J gave up 1 base; unmatched junction bases: 7. Germline loops: CDR1 SNHLY, CDR2 FYNNEI. The CDR3 runs to 16 residues. CDR3 region: CASRDLAGGGQETQYF. In DNA, the CDR3 is TGTGCCAGCAGGGACCTAGCGGGAGGTGGCCAAGAGACCCAGTACTTC.

This chain links TRBV5-1 with TRBJ2-7, with 12 bases fitting TRBD2. The CDR3 runs to 16 residues. Germline V gene sequence: CDR1 SGHRS, CDR2 YFSETQ. V shed 0 bases and J 3 bases; nucleotides not matched to a gene: 4. The CDR3 is CASSLGTSGTYYEQYF. The CDR3 DNA is TGCGCCAGCAGCTTGGGGACTAGCGGGACTTACTACGAGCAGTACTTC. Complete variable domain (other parts from reference TRBV5-1 and TRBJ2-7): KAGVTQTPRYLIKTRGQQVTLSCSPISGHRSVSWYQQTPGQGLQFLFEYFSETQRNKGNFPGRFSGRQFSNSRSEMNVSTLELGDSALYLCASSLGTSGTYYEQYFGPGTRLTVT.